This T cell receptor beta chain was captured by sequencing in a study of cytomegalovirus exposure and HLA in healthy donors. General study results and limits: In a later analysis, a missense DCLRE1C variant was linked to TCR beta V- and J-gene trimming.

Comments on this clone: Its antigen is not known.

This PCR relied on a set of 60 Vbeta primers and 13 Jbeta primers. Clones were sequenced by immunoSEQ multiplex PCR, and TCRdb holds only the in-frame ones, with some missing. The repertoire holds some 190,000 clones, roughly 80% seen once, with less than 2.5% in the top ten. The germline V gene has CDR1 SSHAT and CDR2 FNYEAQ (reference sequence). CDR3 length: 16 amino acids. V dropped 6 bases and J dropped 0 bases, with 14 bases sitting between them. The genes are TRBV7-7 and TRBJ2-2; perhaps TRBD2 as D (6 bases). The sample comprised PBMCs. The sequence derives from a male donor in good health and CMV-seronegative. In DNA form, the CDR3 reads TGTGCCAGCAGTCGAAACTTAGCGGCGAACACCGGGGAGCTGTTTTTT. It codes for CASSRNLAANTGELFF.